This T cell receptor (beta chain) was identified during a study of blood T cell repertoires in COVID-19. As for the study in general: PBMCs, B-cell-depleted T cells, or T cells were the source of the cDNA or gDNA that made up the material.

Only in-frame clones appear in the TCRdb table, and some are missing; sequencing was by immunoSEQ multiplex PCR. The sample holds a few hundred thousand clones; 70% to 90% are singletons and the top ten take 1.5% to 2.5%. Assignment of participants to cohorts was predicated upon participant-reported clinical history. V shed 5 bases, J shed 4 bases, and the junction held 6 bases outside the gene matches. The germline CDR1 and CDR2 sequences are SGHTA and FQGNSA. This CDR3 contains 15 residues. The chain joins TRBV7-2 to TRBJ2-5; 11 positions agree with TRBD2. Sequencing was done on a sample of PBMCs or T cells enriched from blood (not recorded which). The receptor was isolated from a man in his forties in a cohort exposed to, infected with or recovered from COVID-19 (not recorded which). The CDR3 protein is CASSPSSGRRETQYF. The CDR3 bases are TGTGCCAGCAGCCCATCTAGCGGGAGGCGAGAGACCCAGTACTTC.